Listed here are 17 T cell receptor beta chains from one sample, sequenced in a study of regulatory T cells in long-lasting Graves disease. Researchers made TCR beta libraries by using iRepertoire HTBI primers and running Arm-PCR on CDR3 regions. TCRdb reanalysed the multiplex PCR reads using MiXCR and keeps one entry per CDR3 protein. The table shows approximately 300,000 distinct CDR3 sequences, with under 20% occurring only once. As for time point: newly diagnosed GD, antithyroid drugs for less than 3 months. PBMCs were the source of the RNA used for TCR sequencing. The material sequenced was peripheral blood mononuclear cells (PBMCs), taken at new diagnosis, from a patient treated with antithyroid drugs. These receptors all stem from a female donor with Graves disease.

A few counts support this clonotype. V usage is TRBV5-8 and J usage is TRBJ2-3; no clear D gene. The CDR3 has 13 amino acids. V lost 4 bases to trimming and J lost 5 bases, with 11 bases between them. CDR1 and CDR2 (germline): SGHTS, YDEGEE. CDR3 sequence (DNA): TGTGCCAGCAGCATGTACGGTGGAGATACGCAGTATTTT. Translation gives CASSMYGGDTQYF. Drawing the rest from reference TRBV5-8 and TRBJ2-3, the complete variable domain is EAGVTQSPTHLIKTRGQQATLRCSPISGHTSVYWYQQALGLGLQFLLWYDEGEERNRGNFPPRFSGRQFPNYSSELNVNALELEDSALYLCASSMYGGDTQYFGPGTRLTVL.

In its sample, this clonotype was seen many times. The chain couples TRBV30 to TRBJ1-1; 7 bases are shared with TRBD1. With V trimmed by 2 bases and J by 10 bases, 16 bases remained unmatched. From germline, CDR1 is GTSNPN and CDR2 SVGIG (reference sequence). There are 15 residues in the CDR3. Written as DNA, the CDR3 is TGTGCCTGGAGTCGGGACAGTAGTTATCTATGGGGAGCTTTCTTT. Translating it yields CAWSRDSSYLWGAFF.

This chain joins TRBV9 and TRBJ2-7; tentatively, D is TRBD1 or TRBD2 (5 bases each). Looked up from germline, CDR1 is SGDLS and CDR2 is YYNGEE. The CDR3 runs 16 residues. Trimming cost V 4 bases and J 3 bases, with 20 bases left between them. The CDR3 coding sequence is TGTGCCAGCAGCCCTAGAGGGGATCTTTATTTCTACGAGCAGTACTTC. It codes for CASSPRGDLYFYEQYF.

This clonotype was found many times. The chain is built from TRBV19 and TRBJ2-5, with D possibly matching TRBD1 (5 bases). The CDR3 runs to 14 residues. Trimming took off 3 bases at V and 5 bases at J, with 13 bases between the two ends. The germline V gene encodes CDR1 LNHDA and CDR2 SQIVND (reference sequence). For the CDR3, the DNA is TGTGCCAGTAGTATTCCAGGGTACTTGGAGACCCAGTACTTC. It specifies CASSIPGYLETQYF. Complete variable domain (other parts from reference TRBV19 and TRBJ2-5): DGGITQSPKYLFRKEGQNVTLSCEQNLNHDAMYWYRQDPGQGLRLIYYSQIVNDFQKGDIAEGYSVSREKKESFPLTVTSAQKNPTAFYLCASSIPGYLETQYFGPGTRLLVL.

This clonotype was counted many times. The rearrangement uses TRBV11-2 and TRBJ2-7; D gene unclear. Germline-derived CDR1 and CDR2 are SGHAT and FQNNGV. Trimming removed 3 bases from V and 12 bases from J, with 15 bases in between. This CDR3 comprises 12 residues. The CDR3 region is CASSFGRVNLYF. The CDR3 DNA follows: TGTGCCAGCAGCTTTGGTCGCGTTAATCTGTACTTC.

Here the CDR3 DNA reads TGTGCCAGCAGTTCGGGACCGTATAATTCACCCCTCCACTTT. Translation: CASSSGPYNSPLHF. The V and J genes are TRBV27 and TRBJ1-6, with D perhaps TRBD1 (5 bases). Looked up from germline, CDR1 is MNHEY and CDR2 is SMNVEV (reference sequence). V dropped 4 bases and J dropped 4 bases, with 8 bases sitting between them. This CDR3 contains 14 residues.

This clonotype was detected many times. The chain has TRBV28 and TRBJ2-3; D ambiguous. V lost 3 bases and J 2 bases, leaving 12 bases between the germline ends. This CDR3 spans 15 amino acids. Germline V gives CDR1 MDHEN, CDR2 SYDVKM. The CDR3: CASSLLKSATDTQYF. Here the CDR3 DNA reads TGTGCCAGCAGTTTGTTGAAATCCGCCACAGATACGCAGTATTTT.

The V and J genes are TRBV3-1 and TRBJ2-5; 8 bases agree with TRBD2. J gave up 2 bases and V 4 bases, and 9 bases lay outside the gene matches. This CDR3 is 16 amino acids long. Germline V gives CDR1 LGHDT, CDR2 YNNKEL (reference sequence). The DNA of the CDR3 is TGTGCCAGCAGCCCAGGCCCGGGAGGGCCTCAAGAGACCCAGTACTTC. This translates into CASSPGPGGPQETQYF.

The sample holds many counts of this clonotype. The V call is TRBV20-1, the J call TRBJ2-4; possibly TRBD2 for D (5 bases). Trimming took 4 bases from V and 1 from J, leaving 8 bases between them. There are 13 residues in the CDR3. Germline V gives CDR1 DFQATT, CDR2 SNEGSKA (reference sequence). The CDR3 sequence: CSATGWAKNIQYF. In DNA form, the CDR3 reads TGCAGTGCTACGGGGTGGGCCAAAAACATTCAGTACTTC.

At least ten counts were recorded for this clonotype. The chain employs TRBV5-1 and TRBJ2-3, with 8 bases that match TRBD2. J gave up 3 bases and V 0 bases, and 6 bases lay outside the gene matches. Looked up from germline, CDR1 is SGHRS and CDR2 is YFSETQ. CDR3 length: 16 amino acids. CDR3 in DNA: TGCGCCAGCAGCTTGGCGGCGGGGGGAGCAACAGATACGCAGTATTTT. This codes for CASSLAAGGATDTQYF.

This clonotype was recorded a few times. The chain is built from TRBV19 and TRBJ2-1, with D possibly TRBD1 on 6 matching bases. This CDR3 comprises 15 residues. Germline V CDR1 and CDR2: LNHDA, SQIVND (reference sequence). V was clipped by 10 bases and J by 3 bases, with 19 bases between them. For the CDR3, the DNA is TGTGCCACCATATCCCCGGGACAAGGCTACAATGAGCAGTTCTTC. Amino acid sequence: CATISPGQGYNEQFF.

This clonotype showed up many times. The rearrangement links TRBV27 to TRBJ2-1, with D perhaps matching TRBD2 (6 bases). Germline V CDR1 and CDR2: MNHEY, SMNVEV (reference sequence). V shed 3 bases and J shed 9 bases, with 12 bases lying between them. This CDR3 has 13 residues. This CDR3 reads CASSFGGAGEQFF. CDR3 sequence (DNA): TGTGCCAGCAGTTTCGGCGGGGCGGGTGAGCAGTTCTTC.

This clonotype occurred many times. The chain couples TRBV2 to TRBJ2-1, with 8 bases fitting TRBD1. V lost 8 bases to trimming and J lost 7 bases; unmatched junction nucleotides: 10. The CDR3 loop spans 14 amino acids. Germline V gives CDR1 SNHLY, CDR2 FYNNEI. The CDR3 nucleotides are TGTGCCAGCGTGCGGGGACAGGATAGGAATGAGCAGTTCTTC. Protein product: CASVRGQDRNEQFF.

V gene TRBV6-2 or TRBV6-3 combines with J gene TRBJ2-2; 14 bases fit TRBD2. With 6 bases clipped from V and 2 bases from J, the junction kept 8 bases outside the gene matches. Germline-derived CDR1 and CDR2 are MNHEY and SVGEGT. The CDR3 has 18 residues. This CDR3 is CASSRLAGGTKNTGELFF. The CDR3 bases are TGTGCCAGCAGCCGACTAGCGGGAGGGACGAAAAACACCGGGGAGCTGTTTTTT.

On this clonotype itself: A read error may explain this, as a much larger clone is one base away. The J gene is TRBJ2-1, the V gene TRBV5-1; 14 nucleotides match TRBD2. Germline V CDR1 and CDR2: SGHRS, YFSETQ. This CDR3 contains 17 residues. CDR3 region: CASSLGLAGGTYNDQFF. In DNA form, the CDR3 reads TGCGCCAGCAGCTTGGGACTAGCGGGAGGGACCTACAATGATCAGTTCTTC.

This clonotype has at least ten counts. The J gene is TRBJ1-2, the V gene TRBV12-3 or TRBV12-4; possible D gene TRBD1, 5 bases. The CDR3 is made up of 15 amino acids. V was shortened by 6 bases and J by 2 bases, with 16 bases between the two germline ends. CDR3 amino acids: CASSRSGTANYGYTF. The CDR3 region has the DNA TGTGCCAGCAGCCGTTCCGGGACGGCAAACTATGGCTACACCTTC.

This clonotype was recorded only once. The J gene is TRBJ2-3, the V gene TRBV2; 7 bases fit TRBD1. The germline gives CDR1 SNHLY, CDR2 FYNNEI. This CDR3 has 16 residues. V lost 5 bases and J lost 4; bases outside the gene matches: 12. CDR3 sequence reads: CASSISTGLRADTQYF. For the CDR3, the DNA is TGTGCCAGCAGTATCTCGACAGGGTTGAGAGCAGATACGCAGTATTTT.